This T cell receptor (beta chain) emerged from a study of T-cell reconstitution after alpha-beta-depleted transplantation in children (dated by TCRdb to the mid-2010s). Notes on the research overall: T-cell immune reconstitution after TCRalphabeta/CD19-depleted allogeneic hematopoietic cell transplantation in children was quantitatively tracked in the study by means of TCR repertoire profiling.

In its sample, this clonotype was seen many times. There is no known antigen for this receptor. No base quality information exists; no much larger clone differs at one position. Library creation used PCR. The listed sequencing device is Illumina HiSeq 2500. To normalize quantification of the TCRbeta repertoire, the TCR libraries were built with molecular barcoding that relied on unique molecular identifiers. TCRdb cleaned the public reads at Q25 with fastp, built clones with MiXCR and kept in-frame beta chains. Duplicate CDR3 protein sequences are folded into a single record with the most common DNA and genes. The sample table records around 240,000 distinct CDR3 sequences; about 8.8% of these occur just once. The top ten clonotypes cover less than 6% of the sample. A distance of 13 bases separates the germline ends of V and J, which lose 8 bases and 2 bases respectively. Taken from the germline V gene, the CDR1 and CDR2 loops are MNHNS and SASEGT. Its CDR3 holds 15 amino acids, cysteine through phenylalanine. CDR3 DNA only is kept here, 45 bases in frame from base 1.

The sequence is built from TRBV6-1 and TRBJ1-6, with the D gene not clear enough to name. The receptor comes from a human donor who donated a stem cell graft to a child with SCID. The sample consisted of PBMCs from the stem cell graft donor, taken from the stem cell graft. CDR3 region: CASRTPGTYNSPLHF. In nucleotides, the sequence is TGTGCCAGCCGGACCCCCGGCACCTATAATTCACCCCTCCACTTT.